Listed below are T cell receptor beta chains from one sample, sequenced in a study of neurological immune-mediated disorders. TCRdb re-analysed the 5' RACE reads in MiXCR, keeping a single row per CDR3 protein. The sample has 40,000 or so distinct CDR3 sequences; 13% to 15% are singletons. What was sequenced was PBMCs. Every receptor here comes from a woman between 45 and 60 years old with HTLV-1-associated myelopathy (HAM/TSP). The CDR3 runs from the conserved cysteine through the conserved F or W. A D gene is named only where the DNA matches it firmly. The size entry is marked missing in some rows and otherwise reads once, few, many or a size class.

>TRBJ2-2|many|TRBV5-1|NA
CASSLGGSTGELFF
TGCGCCAGCAGCTTGGGGGGATCCACCGGGGAGCTGTTTTTT
>TRBJ2-2|many|TRBV4-1|NA
CASSQVRGVITGELFF
TGCGCCAGCAGCCAAGTGAGAGGGGTCATCACCGGGGAGCTGTTTTTT
>TRBJ1-1|many|TRBV12-3/TRBV12-4|NA
CASSFISEREAFF
TGTGCCAGCAGTTTTATCTCGGAACGCGAAGCTTTCTTT
>TRBJ2-2|many|TRBV5-5|TRBD1
CASSLAPTGSNTGELFF
TGTGCCAGCAGCTTGGCACCGACAGGGAGCAACACCGGGGAGCTGTTTTTT
>TRBJ1-1|many|TRBV4-3|TRBD1
CASSQGAGGHTEAFF
TGCGCCAGCAGCCAAGGAGCAGGGGGCCACACTGAAGCTTTCTTT
>TRBJ2-3|many|TRBV12-3/TRBV12-4|TRBD2
CASKAGVDTQYF
TGTGCCAGCAAGGCGGGGGTAGATACGCAGTATTTT
>TRBJ2-7|NA|TRBV4-2|NA
CASSTTEGTYEQYF
TGTGCCAGCAGCACCACGGAGGGGACCTACGAGCAGTACTTC
>TRBJ1-1|many|TRBV12-3/TRBV12-4|NA
CASSLGRNTEAFF
TGTGCCAGCAGCTTAGGGAGAAACACTGAAGCTTTCTTT
>TRBJ2-1|many|TRBV29-1|NA
CSVEQGYYNEQFF
TGCAGCGTTGAACAGGGTTACTACAATGAGCAGTTCTTC
>TRBJ1-1|NA|TRBV5-1|TRBD1
CASSLEGQGARAFF
TGCGCCAGCAGCTTGGAGGGGCAGGGGGCGCGAGCTTTCTTT
>TRBJ1-4|many|TRBV11-2|NA
CASSMGHSEKLFF
TGTGCCAGCAGCATGGGACACTCTGAAAAACTGTTTTTT
>TRBJ2-1|many|TRBV28|TRBD1
CASSRTGGGIYNEQFF
TGTGCCAGCAGCCGGACAGGGGGCGGGATATACAATGAGCAGTTCTTC
>TRBJ1-1|NA|TRBV18|NA
CASSPRQGGNTEAFF
TGTGCCAGCTCACCAAGGCAGGGTGGGAACACTGAAGCTTTCTTT
>TRBJ2-7|many|TRBV10-3|TRBD1
CAIRPGQGSYEQYF
TGTGCCATCAGGCCGGGACAGGGTTCCTACGAGCAGTACTTC
>TRBJ2-6|many|TRBV29-1|NA
CSVVTSGANVLTF
TGCAGCGTTGTAACCTCTGGGGCCAACGTCCTGACTTTC
>TRBJ2-1|many|TRBV20-1|TRBD2
CSAPSSRLAGGSYNEQFF
TGCAGTGCTCCAAGCTCCCGCTTAGCGGGGGGTTCCTACAATGAGCAGTTCTTC
>TRBJ2-7|many|TRBV9|NA
CASSVVGEGEQYF
TGTGCCAGCAGCGTAGTGGGGGAAGGAGAGCAGTACTTC
>TRBJ1-5|many|TRBV10-3|NA
CAISVDRSNQPQHF
TGTGCCATCAGTGTGGACAGAAGCAATCAGCCCCAGCATTTT
>TRBJ2-7|many|TRBV29-1|TRBD1
CSVEERQGNYEQYF
TGCAGCGTTGAAGAGAGACAGGGGAACTACGAGCAGTACTTC
>TRBJ1-5|many|TRBV6-1|NA
CASRQGGSVNQPQHF
TGTGCCAGCAGACAAGGGGGGTCGGTCAATCAGCCCCAGCATTTT
>TRBJ1-6|many|TRBV20-1|NA
CSARWAGRNNSPLHF
TGCAGTGCTAGATGGGCAGGGAGGAATAATTCACCCCTCCACTTT
>TRBJ2-5|NA|TRBV9|NA
CASSFGLGWGETQYF
TGTGCCAGCAGCTTTGGACTCGGGTGGGGAGAGACCCAGTACTTC
>TRBJ2-3|many|TRBV18|NA
CASSRPGLGTDTQYF
TGTGCCAGCTCACGCCCGGGACTTGGCACAGATACGCAGTATTTT
>TRBJ2-5|many|TRBV5-1|TRBD1
CASSSDRAAETQYF
TGCGCCAGCAGCTCAGACAGGGCAGCGGAGACCCAGTACTTC
>TRBJ2-7|many|TRBV10-3|NA
CAISNVRYEQYF
TGTGCCATCAGTAACGTCCGCTACGAGCAGTACTTC
>TRBJ2-6|NA|TRBV5-4|NA
CASSLGQKSLSGANVLTF
TGTGCCAGCAGCTTGGGACAGAAAAGCCTCTCTGGGGCCAACGTCCTGACTTTC
>TRBJ1-2|many|TRBV29-1|NA
CSVEAPRAKGGYTF
TGCAGCGTTGAAGCCCCCCGGGCGAAGGGTGGCTACACCTTC
>TRBJ1-6|many|TRBV7-2|NA
CASSLAVGNSPLHF
TGTGCCAGCAGCTTAGCAGTGGGGAATTCACCCCTCCACTTT
>TRBJ1-1|many|TRBV10-3|TRBD1
CAIRRTGLNTEAFF
TGTGCCATCAGGAGGACAGGTTTGAACACTGAAGCTTTCTTT
>TRBJ1-5|many|TRBV3-1|NA
CASSQFLIRDVMSNQPQHF
TGTGCCAGCAGCCAATTCCTAATCAGGGATGTCATGAGCAATCAGCCCCAGCATTTT
>TRBJ2-7|medium-sized|TRBV5-5|NA
CASSGWDTNYEQYF
TGTGCCAGCAGCGGGTGGGACACCAACTACGAGCAGTACTTC
>TRBJ2-1|many|TRBV7-3|TRBD2
CASSFRKNGGDINEQFF
TGTGCCAGCAGCTTTAGAAAGAACGGGGGGGACATAAATGAGCAGTTCTTC
>TRBJ1-1|many|TRBV9|NA
CASSVGRGQGSEAFF
TGTGCCAGCAGCGTAGGGCGGGGGCAGGGGAGTGAAGCTTTCTTT
>TRBJ1-3|many|TRBV29-1|TRBD1
CSAKQGASGNTIYF
TGCAGCGCTAAGCAGGGGGCCTCTGGAAACACCATATATTTT
>TRBJ1-4|many|TRBV5-1|TRBD1
CASSLQGAWGEKLFF
TGCGCCAGCAGCTTACAGGGGGCATGGGGTGAAAAACTGTTTTTT
>TRBJ1-1|NA|TRBV19|NA
CASSDFGGNTEAFF
TGTGCCAGTAGTGACTTCGGGGGGAACACTGAAGCTTTCTTT
>TRBJ1-1|many|TRBV18|NA
CASSRGQITMNTEAFF
TGTGCCAGCTCCCGCGGACAGATTACCATGAACACTGAAGCTTTCTTT
>TRBJ1-6|few|TRBV20-1|NA
CSARDPNSPLHF
TGCAGTGCTCGGGACCCTAATTCACCCCTCCACTTT
>TRBJ2-5|many|TRBV24-1|NA
CAVSPGHSSQETQYF
TGTGCCGTTTCTCCGGGACACTCGTCCCAAGAGACCCAGTACTTC
>TRBJ1-2|many|TRBV4-1|NA
CASSQEGHSGDTF
TGCGCCAGCAGCCAGGAGGGACACTCAGGGGACACCTTC
>TRBJ2-7|many|TRBV4-1|TRBD2
CASSPKNFLAGGPHEQYF
TGCGCCAGCAGCCCAAAAAACTTCCTAGCGGGAGGCCCCCACGAGCAGTACTTC
>TRBJ1-2|many|TRBV5-1|NA
CASSLTDGYTF
TGCGCCAGCAGCTTGACGGATGGCTACACCTTC
>TRBJ2-3|many|TRBV5-1|TRBD2
CASSPTSGAGDTQYF
TGCGCCAGCAGCCCGACTAGCGGGGCCGGGGATACGCAGTATTTT
>TRBJ2-5|many|TRBV20-1|NA
CSASPQGYQETQYF
TGCAGTGCTAGCCCCCAGGGGTACCAAGAGACCCAGTACTTC
>TRBJ2-3|many|TRBV5-5|NA
CASSLALALDTQYF
TGTGCCAGCAGCTTGGCGTTAGCGCTTGATACGCAGTATTTT
>TRBJ1-2|many|TRBV20-1|NA
CSAPPTLGDRHYGYTF
TGCAGTGCTCCTCCGACATTGGGGGATCGCCACTATGGCTACACCTTC
>TRBJ1-1|many|TRBV14|NA
CASSQWVGVNTEAFF
TGTGCCAGCAGCCAATGGGTTGGGGTGAACACTGAAGCTTTCTTT
>TRBJ1-5|many|TRBV19|NA
CASSRRHRAEPQHF
TGTGCCAGTAGTAGGAGACACAGGGCCGAGCCCCAGCATTTT
>TRBJ1-2|few|TRBV20-1|NA
CSATVRNYGYTF
TGCAGTGCCACGGTTCGGAACTATGGCTACACCTTC
>TRBJ1-5|many|TRBV3-1|TRBD1
CASSQGQGNQPQHF
TGTGCCAGCAGCCAAGGACAGGGAAATCAGCCCCAGCATTTT
>TRBJ2-1|many|TRBV6-2/TRBV6-3|TRBD1
CASSPGTGDHNEQFF
TGTGCCAGCAGCCCCGGGACAGGGGACCACAATGAGCAGTTCTTC
>TRBJ2-3|many|TRBV7-8|NA
CASSLARGGTDTQYF
TGTGCCAGCAGCTTAGCCCGCGGGGGCACAGATACGCAGTATTTT
>TRBJ2-3|many|TRBV5-1|TRBD1
CASSRDRSIEYF
TGCGCCAGCAGCCGGGACAGGTCCATTGAGTATTTT
>TRBJ2-1|many|TRBV7-2|TRBD2
CASSPVAGYGYNEQFF
TGTGCCAGCAGCCCCGTAGCGGGGTACGGCTACAATGAGCAGTTCTTC
>TRBJ1-5|many|TRBV12-3/TRBV12-4|TRBD1
CASSHRREGQGNQPQHF
TGTGCCAGCAGTCACCGACGTGAGGGACAGGGCAATCAGCCCCAGCATTTT